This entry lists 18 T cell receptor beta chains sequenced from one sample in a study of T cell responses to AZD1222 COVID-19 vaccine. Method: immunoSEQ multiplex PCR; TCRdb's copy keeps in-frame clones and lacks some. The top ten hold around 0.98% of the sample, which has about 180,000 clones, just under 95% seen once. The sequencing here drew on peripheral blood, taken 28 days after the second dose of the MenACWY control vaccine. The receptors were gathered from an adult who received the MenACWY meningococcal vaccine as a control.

The CDR3 coding sequence is TGTGCCAGCAGAACAGGGGGGGACAATGGCTACACCTTC. It translates to CASRTGGDNGYTF. The genes are TRBV27 and TRBJ1-2; 8 bases are shared with TRBD1. Germline V CDR1 and CDR2: MNHEY, SMNVEV (reference sequence). Trimming cost V 6 bases and J 6 bases; bases outside gene matches: 6. The CDR3 has 13 residues.

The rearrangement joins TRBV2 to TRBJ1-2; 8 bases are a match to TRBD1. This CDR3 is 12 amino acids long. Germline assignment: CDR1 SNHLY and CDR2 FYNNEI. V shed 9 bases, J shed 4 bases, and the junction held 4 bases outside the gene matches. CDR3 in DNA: TGTGCCAGTTGGACAGGGAGCTATGGCTACACCTTC. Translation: CASWTGSYGYTF. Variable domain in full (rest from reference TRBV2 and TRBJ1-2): EPEVTQTPSHQVTQMGQEVILRCVPISNHLYFYWYRQILGQKVEFLVSFYNNEISEKSEIFDDQFSVERPDGSNFTLKIRSTKLEDSAMYFCASWTGSYGYTFGSGTRLTVV.

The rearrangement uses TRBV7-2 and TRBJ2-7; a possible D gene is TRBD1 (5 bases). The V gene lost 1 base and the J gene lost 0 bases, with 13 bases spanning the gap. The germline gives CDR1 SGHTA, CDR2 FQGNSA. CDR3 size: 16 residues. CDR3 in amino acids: CASSLVPAGSSYEQYF. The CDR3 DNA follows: TGTGCCAGCAGCTTAGTCCCCGCAGGGTCCTCCTACGAGCAGTACTTC.

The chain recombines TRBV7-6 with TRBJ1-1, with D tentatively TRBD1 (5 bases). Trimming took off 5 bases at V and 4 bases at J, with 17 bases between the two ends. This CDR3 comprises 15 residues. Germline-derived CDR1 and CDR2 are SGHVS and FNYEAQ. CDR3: CASSPAVGEGTEAFF. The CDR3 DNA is TGTGCCAGCAGCCCTGCGGTGGGGGAGGGCACTGAAGCTTTCTTT.

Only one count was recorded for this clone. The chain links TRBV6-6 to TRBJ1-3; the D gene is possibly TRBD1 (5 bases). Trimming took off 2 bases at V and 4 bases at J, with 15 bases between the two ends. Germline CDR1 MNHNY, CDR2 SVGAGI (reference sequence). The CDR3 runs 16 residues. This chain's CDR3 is CASSYGVKDMGNTIYF. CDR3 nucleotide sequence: TGTGCCAGCAGTTACGGTGTTAAGGACATGGGAAACACCATATATTTT.

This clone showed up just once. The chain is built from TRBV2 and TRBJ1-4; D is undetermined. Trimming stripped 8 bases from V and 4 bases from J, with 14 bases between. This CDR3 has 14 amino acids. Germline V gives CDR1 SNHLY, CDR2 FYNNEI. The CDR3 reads CASFRRGVNEKLFF. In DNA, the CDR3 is TGTGCCAGCTTCCGTCGCGGGGTTAATGAAAAACTGTTTTTT.

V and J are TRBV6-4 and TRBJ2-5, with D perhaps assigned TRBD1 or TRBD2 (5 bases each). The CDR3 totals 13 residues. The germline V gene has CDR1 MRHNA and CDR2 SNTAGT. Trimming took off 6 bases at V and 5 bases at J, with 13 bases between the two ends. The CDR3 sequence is CASSLSWGETQYF. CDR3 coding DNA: TGTGCCAGCAGCCTCTCCTGGGGGGAGACCCAGTACTTC.

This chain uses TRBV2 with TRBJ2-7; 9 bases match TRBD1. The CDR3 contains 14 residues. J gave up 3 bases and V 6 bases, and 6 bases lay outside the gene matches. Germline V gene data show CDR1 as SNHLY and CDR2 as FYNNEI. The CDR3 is CASRSGTGYYEQYF. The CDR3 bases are TGTGCCAGCAGGTCCGGGACAGGGTACTACGAGCAGTACTTC.

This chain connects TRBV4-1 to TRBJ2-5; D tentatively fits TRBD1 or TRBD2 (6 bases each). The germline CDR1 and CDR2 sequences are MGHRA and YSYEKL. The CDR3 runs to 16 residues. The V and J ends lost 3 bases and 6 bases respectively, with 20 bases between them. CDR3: CASSQGARGSGKTQYF. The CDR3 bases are TGCGCCAGCAGCCAGGGGGCGAGGGGTAGCGGCAAGACCCAGTACTTC.

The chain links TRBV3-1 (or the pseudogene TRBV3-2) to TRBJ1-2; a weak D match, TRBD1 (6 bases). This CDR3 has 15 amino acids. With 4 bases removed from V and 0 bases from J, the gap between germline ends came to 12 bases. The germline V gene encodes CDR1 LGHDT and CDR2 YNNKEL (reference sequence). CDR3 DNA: TGTGCCAGCAGCCGGACAGCCGGAGCTAACTATGGCTACACCTTC. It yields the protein CASSRTAGANYGYTF.

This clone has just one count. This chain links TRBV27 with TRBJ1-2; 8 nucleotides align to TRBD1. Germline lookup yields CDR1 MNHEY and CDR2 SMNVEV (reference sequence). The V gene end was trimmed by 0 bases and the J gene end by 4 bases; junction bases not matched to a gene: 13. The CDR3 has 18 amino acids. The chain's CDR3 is CASSLSGLSTGGSYGYTF. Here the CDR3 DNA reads TGTGCCAGCAGTTTATCTGGCCTGTCTACAGGGGGAAGCTATGGCTACACCTTC.

CDR3 protein: CSVVGQGPTKQYF. As DNA, the CDR3 is TGCAGCGTTGTGGGACAGGGACCGACGAAGCAGTACTTC. The V call is TRBV29-1, the J call TRBJ2-7; 9 bases map to TRBD1. The CDR3 length is 13 residues. The V and J ends lost 4 bases and 8 bases, in that order; junction bases with no gene match: 9. Germline-derived CDR1 and CDR2 are SQVTM and ANQGSEA.

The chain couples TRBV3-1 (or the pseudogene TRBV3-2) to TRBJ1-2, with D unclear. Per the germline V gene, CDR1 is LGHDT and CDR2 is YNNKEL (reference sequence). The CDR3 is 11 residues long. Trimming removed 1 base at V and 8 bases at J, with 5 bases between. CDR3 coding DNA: TGTGCCAGCAGCCAAGGAAGGGGCTACACCTTC. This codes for CASSQGRGYTF.

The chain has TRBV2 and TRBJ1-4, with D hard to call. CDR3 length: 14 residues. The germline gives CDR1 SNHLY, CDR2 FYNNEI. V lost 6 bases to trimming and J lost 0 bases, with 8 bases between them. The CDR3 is CASSQITTNEKLFF. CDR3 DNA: TGTGCCAGCAGCCAGATAACAACTAATGAAAAACTGTTTTTT. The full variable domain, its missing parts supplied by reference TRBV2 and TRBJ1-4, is EPEVTQTPSHQVTQMGQEVILRCVPISNHLYFYWYRQILGQKVEFLVSFYNNEISEKSEIFDDQFSVERPDGSNFTLKIRSTKLEDSAMYFCASSQITTNEKLFFGSGTQLSVL.

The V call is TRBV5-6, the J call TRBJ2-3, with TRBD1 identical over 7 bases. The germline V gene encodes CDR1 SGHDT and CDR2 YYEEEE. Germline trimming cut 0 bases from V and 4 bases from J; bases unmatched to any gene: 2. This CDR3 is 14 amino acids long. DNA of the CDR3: TGTGCCAGCAGCTTGGTAACAGGGGCAGATACGCAGTATTTT. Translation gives CASSLVTGADTQYF.

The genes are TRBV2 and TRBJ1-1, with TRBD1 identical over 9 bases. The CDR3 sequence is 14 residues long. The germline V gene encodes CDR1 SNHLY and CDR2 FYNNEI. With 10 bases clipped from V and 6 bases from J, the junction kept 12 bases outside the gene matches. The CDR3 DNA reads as TGTGCCACCCGACAGGGGGAAAGTATTGCTGAAGCTTTCTTT. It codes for CATRQGESIAEAFF.

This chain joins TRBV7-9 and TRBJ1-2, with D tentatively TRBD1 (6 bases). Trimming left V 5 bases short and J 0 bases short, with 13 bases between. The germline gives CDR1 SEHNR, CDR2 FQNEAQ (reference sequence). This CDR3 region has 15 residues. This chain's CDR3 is CASSSGQFANYGYTF. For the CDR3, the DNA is TGTGCCAGCAGCAGCGGACAGTTCGCTAACTATGGCTACACCTTC.

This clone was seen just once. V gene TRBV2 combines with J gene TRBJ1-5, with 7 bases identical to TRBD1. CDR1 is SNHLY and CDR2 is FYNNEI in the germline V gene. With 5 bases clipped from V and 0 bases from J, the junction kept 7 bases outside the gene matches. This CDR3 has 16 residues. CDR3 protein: CASSFTGQDSNQPQHF. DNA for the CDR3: TGTGCCAGCAGTTTCACTGGACAGGATAGCAATCAGCCCCAGCATTTT.